Each of the 23 T cell receptor beta chains below was sequenced from the same sample in a study of T cell changes during pregnancy in multiple sclerosis. Here immunoSEQ multiplex PCR was the method, and the copy in TCRdb shows in-frame clones only, minus some. The sample carries 45,000 to 55,000 clones, roughly 90% recorded once. This material consisted of peripheral blood, taken in the first trimester of pregnancy. The receptors shown here come from a female donor in good health, enrolled as a control in a pregnancy study.

V usage is TRBV28 and J usage is TRBJ1-2, with a tentative D call TRBD1 (5 bases). Trimming removed 10 bases at V and 0 bases at J, with 18 bases between. Germline V CDR1 and CDR2: MDHEN, SYDVKM. The CDR3 has 15 amino acids. The CDR3 coding sequence is TGTGCCACCCCTCCGGACAACCCTTCTAACTATGGCTACACCTTC. Its protein is CATPPDNPSNYGYTF.

The chain is built from TRBV27 and TRBJ2-3, with 7 bases fitting TRBD1. The germline gives CDR1 MNHEY, CDR2 SMNVEV (reference sequence). This CDR3 contains 14 residues. J was trimmed by 1 base and V by 2 bases; bases with no gene match: 0. The CDR3: CASSLGQGTDTQYF. Here the CDR3 DNA reads TGTGCCAGCAGTTTAGGACAGGGCACAGATACGCAGTATTTT.

This clone was counted between two and nine times. CDR3 region: CASSVETDQPQHF. CDR3 coding DNA: TGTGCCAGCAGTGTGGAGACGGATCAGCCCCAGCATTTT. J is TRBJ1-5 and V is TRBV6-1; D not certain. Trimming pared 4 bases from V and 5 bases from J, leaving 9 bases between. Germline loops: CDR1 MNHNS, CDR2 SASEGT. The CDR3 sequence is 13 residues long.

The chain recombines TRBV27 with TRBJ2-2; tentatively, D is TRBD2 (6 bases). Germline V gives CDR1 MNHEY, CDR2 SMNVEV (reference sequence). V was shortened by 2 bases and J by 5 bases, with 6 bases between the two germline ends. The CDR3 extends over 13 amino acids. CDR3 in DNA: TGTGCCAGCAGTTTAGGGGGGACCGGGGAGCTGTTTTTT. Encoded protein: CASSLGGTGELFF.

The chain employs TRBV11-2 and TRBJ2-7; D is uncertain. V dropped 0 bases and J dropped 6 bases, with 6 bases sitting between them. The CDR3 runs 12 residues. Looked up from germline, CDR1 is SGHAT and CDR2 is FQNNGV. The CDR3 sequence: CASSLDVGEQYF. CDR3 in DNA: TGTGCCAGCAGCTTAGACGTCGGCGAGCAGTACTTC.

This rearrangement joins TRBV19 to TRBJ2-5; D perhaps matches TRBD1 (7 bases). The CDR3 extends over 14 amino acids. Germline V CDR1 and CDR2: LNHDA, SQIVND (reference sequence). V gave up 6 bases and J gave up 4 bases, with 15 bases separating them. In nucleotides, the CDR3 is TGTGCCAGTAGACGGCAGGGGGGATCAGAGACCCAGTACTTC. It specifies CASRRQGGSETQYF.

The chain joins TRBV7-2 to TRBJ2-1, with 7 bases identical to TRBD2. The CDR3 totals 15 residues. Germline CDR1 reads SGHTA; CDR2 reads FQGNSA. Unmatched junction bases numbered 5, after V lost 4 bases and J lost 2 bases. The CDR3 DNA reads TGTGCCAGCAGCTCCGACAGCGGGGCCTACAATGAGCAGTTCTTC. This codes for CASSSDSGAYNEQFF.

The chain is built from TRBV28 and TRBJ1-5, with TRBD1 matching 9 bases. V lost 5 bases to trimming and J lost 6 bases; unmatched junction nucleotides: 2. The CDR3 totals 13 residues. Germline loops: CDR1 MDHEN, CDR2 SYDVKM. CDR3 sequence reads: CASSGDRVQPQHF. For the CDR3, the DNA is TGTGCCAGCAGTGGGGACAGGGTTCAGCCCCAGCATTTT.

The V gene is TRBV27, the J gene TRBJ2-1, with 7 nucleotides matching TRBD1. With 10 bases clipped from V and 0 bases from J, the junction kept 3 bases outside the gene matches. Germline values: CDR1 MNHEY, CDR2 SMNVEV (reference sequence). The CDR3 loop spans 13 amino acids. CDR3 bases: TGTGCCACACGGGACAGCTCCTACAATGAGCAGTTCTTC. This sequence encodes CATRDSSYNEQFF.

The rearrangement uses TRBV7-9 and TRBJ2-5; TRBD1 matches 9 bases. Germline CDR1 SEHNR, CDR2 FQNEAQ (reference sequence). The CDR3 contains 17 residues. V was pared by 5 bases and J by 4 bases, with 14 bases of the junction left unmatched. This CDR3 reads CASSPNRDRVWSETQYF. CDR3 bases: TGTGCCAGCAGCCCAAACCGGGACAGGGTATGGTCAGAGACCCAGTACTTC.

This clone was seen just once. The rearrangement joins TRBV21-1 to TRBJ2-6; TRBD2 was called by the table and not checked on the DNA. TRBV21-1 is shown as a pseudogene. The CDR3 consists of 19 residues. CDR3 DNA: TGTGCCAGCAGCACAATGCGGGTCAGGCTAAACTCTGGGGCCAACGTCCTGACTTTC. Protein sequence: CASSTMRVRLNSGANVLTF.

Here the CDR3 reads CASSQDPVTEAFF. The CDR3 region has the DNA TGTGCCAGCAGCCAAGATCCGGTCACTGAAGCTTTCTTT. V is TRBV14 and J is TRBJ1-1; no reliable D call. V shed 0 bases and J shed 4 bases, with 6 bases lying between them. The CDR3 is 13 residues long. Per the germline V gene, CDR1 is SGHDN and CDR2 is FVKESK.

The chain couples TRBV28 to TRBJ2-7; 11 bases map to TRBD2. The germline V gene has CDR1 MDHEN and CDR2 SYDVKM. The J segment lost 0 bases and the V segment lost 6 bases, leaving 7 bases of the junction unmatched. The CDR3 has 16 residues. CDR3 amino acids: CASSYTSGSVSYEQYF. CDR3 DNA: TGTGCCAGCAGCTACACTAGCGGGAGTGTCTCCTACGAGCAGTACTTC.

This rearrangement joins TRBV9 to TRBJ1-4, with D unresolved. Germline lookup yields CDR1 SGDLS and CDR2 YYNGEE. There are 16 residues in the CDR3. Deletions cut 4 bases from V and 7 bases from J, with 20 bases between. CDR3 nucleotides: TGTGCCAGCAGCCCCCAATCCGGTGGGCTTAGTGAAAAACTGTTTTTT. Translation gives CASSPQSGGLSEKLFF.

This clone was found once. The chain links TRBV19 to TRBJ1-1; D is undetermined. With 7 bases removed from V and 1 base from J, the gap between germline ends came to 16 bases. Germline V gene sequence: CDR1 LNHDA, CDR2 SQIVND (reference sequence). The CDR3 consists of 15 residues. The CDR3 here is CASKSRLSPNTEAFF. CDR3 nucleotide sequence: TGTGCCAGTAAATCGCGACTGTCACCGAACACTGAAGCTTTCTTT.

The chain couples TRBV14 to TRBJ2-7; D is uncertain. CDR3 length: 14 residues. Germline CDR1 reads SGHDN; CDR2 reads FVKESK. V lost 0 bases to trimming and J lost 3 bases, with 9 bases between them. CDR3 sequence: CASSQEASFYEQYF. The CDR3 DNA follows: TGTGCCAGCAGCCAAGAGGCCTCATTCTACGAGCAGTACTTC.

The V call is TRBV6-6, the J call TRBJ1-2; possible D gene TRBD1, 6 bases. Trimming removed 4 bases from V and 5 bases from J, with 17 bases in between. The CDR3 is 15 residues long. CDR1 and CDR2 from the germline V gene are MNHNY and SVGAGI (reference sequence). The CDR3 loop reads CASSFPPGQTYGYTF. The DNA for the CDR3 is TGTGCCAGCAGTTTCCCGCCGGGACAAACATATGGCTACACCTTC.

This chain links TRBV4-3 with TRBJ2-7; 11 bases line up with TRBD1. CDR3 length: 16 residues. Germline assignment: CDR1 LGHNA and CDR2 YSLEER. V gave up 3 bases and J gave up 5 bases; unmatched junction bases: 9. The CDR3 DNA is TGCGCCAGCAGCCAGGGCACCGGGACAGGGGGAAACGAGCAGTACTTC. Translating gives CASSQGTGTGGNEQYF.

The rearrangement uses TRBV6-5 and TRBJ1-2; TRBD1 is a possible D gene (6 bases). There are 15 residues in the CDR3. Germline V gene data show CDR1 as MNHEY and CDR2 as SVGAGI. Trimming removed 3 bases at V and 2 bases at J, with 13 bases between. The chain's CDR3 is CASSYSRGQNYGYTF. In DNA form, the CDR3 reads TGTGCCAGCAGTTATTCCCGTGGACAGAACTATGGCTACACCTTC.

CDR3 region: CAWSDDRGYEQYF. The DNA of the CDR3 is TGTGCCTGGAGTGATGACAGGGGGTACGAGCAGTACTTC. The chain joins TRBV30 to TRBJ2-7, with 9 bases matching TRBD1. Germline V gives CDR1 GTSNPN, CDR2 SVGIG (reference sequence). This CDR3 is built from 13 residues. The trim removed 1 base at V and 4 bases at J, leaving 2 bases unmatched.

V usage is TRBV5-1 and J usage is TRBJ1-1, with a possible D match to TRBD1 (6 bases). The germline V gene has CDR1 SGHRS and CDR2 YFSETQ. Trimming removed 6 bases from V and 5 bases from J, with 14 bases in between. The CDR3 is 13 residues long. In DNA form, the CDR3 reads TGCGCCAGCATCCCCAGGGGAGGGACTGAAGCTTTCTTT. The encoded protein is CASIPRGGTEAFF.

The chain combines TRBV2 with TRBJ1-5; the D gene is possibly TRBD1 (5 bases). The CDR3 has 14 amino acids. The germline V gene encodes CDR1 SNHLY and CDR2 FYNNEI. V was trimmed by 7 bases and J by 5 bases, leaving 15 bases between them. The CDR3 protein is CASTGWVGDQPQHF. CDR3 DNA: TGTGCCAGCACCGGTTGGGTAGGGGATCAGCCCCAGCATTTT. Variable domain in full (rest from reference TRBV2 and TRBJ1-5): EPEVTQTPSHQVTQMGQEVILRCVPISNHLYFYWYRQILGQKVEFLVSFYNNEISEKSEIFDDQFSVERPDGSNFTLKIRSTKLEDSAMYFCASTGWVGDQPQHFGDGTRLSIL.

The chain couples TRBV6-5 to TRBJ2-5; D possibly corresponds to TRBD2 (6 bases). Germline CDR1 reads MNHEY; CDR2 reads SVGAGI. Deletions cut 6 bases from V and 3 bases from J, with 11 bases between. This CDR3 has 13 amino acids. The CDR3 region is CASSRTIKETQYF. The CDR3 nucleotides read TGTGCCAGCAGCCGGACTATCAAAGAGACCCAGTACTTC.